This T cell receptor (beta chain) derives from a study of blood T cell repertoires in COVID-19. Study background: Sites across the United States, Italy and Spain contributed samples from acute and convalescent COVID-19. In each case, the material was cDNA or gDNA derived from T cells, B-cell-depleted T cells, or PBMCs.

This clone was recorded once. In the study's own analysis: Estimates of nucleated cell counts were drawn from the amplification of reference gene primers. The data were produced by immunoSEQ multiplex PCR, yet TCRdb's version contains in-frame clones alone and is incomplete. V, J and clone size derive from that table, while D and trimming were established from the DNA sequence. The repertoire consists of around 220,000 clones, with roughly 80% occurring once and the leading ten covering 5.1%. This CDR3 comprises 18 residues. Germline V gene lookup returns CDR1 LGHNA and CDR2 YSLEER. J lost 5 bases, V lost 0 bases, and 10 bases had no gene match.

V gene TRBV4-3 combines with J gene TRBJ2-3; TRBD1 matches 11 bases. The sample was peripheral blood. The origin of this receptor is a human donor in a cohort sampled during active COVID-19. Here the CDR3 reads CASSQEASPGTGGDTQYF. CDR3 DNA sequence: TGCGCCAGCAGCCAAGAAGCGAGCCCCGGGACAGGGGGAGATACGCAGTATTTT.